This T cell receptor beta chain originates from a study of blood T cell repertoires in COVID-19. The overall study: Samples came from the United States, Italy and Spain, spanning acute and convalescent COVID-19. T cells, B-cell-depleted T cells, or PBMCs supplied cDNA or gDNA.

Study processing details: Nucleated cell number was recorded as an estimate derived from reference gene primer amplification. Clones were sequenced by immunoSEQ multiplex PCR, and TCRdb holds only the in-frame ones, with some missing. V, J and clone size were drawn from that table, and D and trimming were deduced from the DNA. The data hold about 280,000 clones, with around 90% observed a single time. Deletions cut 1 base from V and 1 base from J, with 9 bases between. Germline CDR1 SGDLS, CDR2 YYNGEE. The CDR3 is 14 residues long. The sequence derives from a man aged 50 to 59 with acute or convalescent COVID-19. The chain couples TRBV9 to TRBJ2-7; D gene unclear. The specimen sequenced was peripheral blood. The CDR3 nucleotides read TGTGCCAGCAGCGTATCTCACAGATCCTACGAGCAGTACTTC. Protein product: CASSVSHRSYEQYF.